This T cell receptor beta chain appears in the sequencing data of a study of identical twins. Findings and caveats of the study: Invariant MAIT and iNKT cells could partly confound zero-insertion analyses. Findings came from cross-sectional statistics, without long-term follow-up of donors.

CDR3 length: 15 amino acids. V lost 0 bases to trimming and J lost 0 bases, with 8 bases between them. The V gene's germline CDR1 is MNHEY and CDR2 SVGAGI. TCRdb ran MiXCR on the 5' RACE reads and lists one entry per CDR3 protein. The profile shows roughly 350,000 distinct CDR3 sequences, roughly 12% of them singletons. About this clonotype itself: Its target is not known.

The same sample was also used in a study of yellow fever vaccine responses in identical twins. From that study: Reported findings indicate that twins' vaccine T cell responses seemed partially convergent, partially personalized.

The rearrangement uses TRBV6-5 and TRBJ2-5; D remains ambiguous. Sequencing was done on a sample of CD8+ T cells sorted from blood. The clonotype comes from a woman under 30 in good health. The CDR3 nucleotides are TGTGCCAGCAGTTACTCTGGGTATAACCAAGAGACCCAGTACTTC. Translation: CASSYSGYNQETQYF.